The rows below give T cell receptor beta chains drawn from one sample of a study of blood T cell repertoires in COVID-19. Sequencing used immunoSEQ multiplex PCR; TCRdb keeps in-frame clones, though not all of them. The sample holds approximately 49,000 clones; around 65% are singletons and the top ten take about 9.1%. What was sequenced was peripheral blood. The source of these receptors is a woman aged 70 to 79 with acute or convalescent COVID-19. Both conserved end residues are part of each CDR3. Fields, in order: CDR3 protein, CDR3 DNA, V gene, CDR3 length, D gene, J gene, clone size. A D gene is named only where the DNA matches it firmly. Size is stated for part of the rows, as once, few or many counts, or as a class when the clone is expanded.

CASSESEQGRLGF TGTGCCAGCAGCGAATCTGAACAGGGGCGGTTAGGCTTC TRBV9 13 TRBD1 TRBJ1-2 -
CSVVSPKRELDTQYF TGCAGCGTTGTTAGCCCCAAGCGGGAGCTAGATACGCAGTATTTT TRBV29-1 15 TRBD2 TRBJ2-3 -
CATSDPILAGDTDTQYF TGTGCCACCAGTGACCCTATCTTAGCGGGAGATACAGATACGCAGTATTTT TRBV24-1 17 TRBD2 TRBJ2-3 -
CASSPTRGIAANTGELFF TGTGCCAGCAGCCCCACCCGGGGGATAGCGGCGAACACCGGGGAGCTGTTTTTT TRBV7-2 18 - TRBJ2-2 few
CASSQGGSGYTF TGTGCCAGCAGCCAAGGAGGTTCTGGCTACACCTTC TRBV14 12 - TRBJ1-2 -
CSALILAGRFF TGCAGTGCTCTGATACTAGCGGGGCGGTTCTTC TRBV20-1 11 TRBD2 TRBJ2-1 -
CASSQDPSGANVLTF TGCGCCAGCAGCCAAGATCCATCCGGGGCCAACGTCCTGACTTTC TRBV4-3 15 - TRBJ2-6 once
CASSLGTYTGQRNEKLFF TGTGCCAGCAGCTTAGGCACTTACACAGGACAGCGTAATGAAAAACTGTTTTTT TRBV7-9 18 - TRBJ1-4 -
CASSLEGTGTYEQYF TGTGCCAGCAGCTTAGAGGGGACAGGGACCTACGAGCAGTACTTC TRBV7-2 15 TRBD1 TRBJ2-7 -
CASSVDADYSYNEQFF TGTGCCAGCAGCGTAGATGCGGACTACTCCTACAATGAGCAGTTCTTC TRBV9 16 - TRBJ2-1 -
CSVALEGQGASPLHF TGCAGCGTTGCGCTTGAGGGACAGGGCGCTTCACCCCTCCACTTT TRBV29-1 15 TRBD1 TRBJ1-6 few
CASSQSRTGTYNEQFF TGTGCCAGCAGCCAATCAAGAACCGGGACCTACAATGAGCAGTTCTTC TRBV3-1/TRBV3-2 16 - TRBJ2-1 -
CASSPSGSGDNEQFF TGTGCCAGCAGCCCTTCTGGATCGGGGGACAATGAGCAGTTCTTC TRBV11-1 15 - TRBJ2-1 -
CASRGPGQFNNEQFF TGTGCCAGTAGGGGCCCGGGACAGTTTAACAATGAGCAGTTCTTC TRBV19 15 TRBD1 TRBJ2-1 once
CASSLWRLAGAGEQFF TGTGCCAGCAGTTTATGGAGACTAGCGGGAGCTGGTGAGCAGTTCTTC TRBV28 16 TRBD2 TRBJ2-1 once
CASSPRSYRDTQYF TGTGCCAGCTCACCACGGTCGTATCGGGATACGCAGTATTTT TRBV18 14 - TRBJ2-3 few
CASSDRTGEEYGYTF TGTGCCAGCAGTGATCGCACAGGGGAAGAATATGGCTACACCTTC TRBV3-1/TRBV3-2 15 TRBD1 TRBJ1-2 -
CASRAEIRSNSPLHF TGTGCCAGTAGGGCAGAAATACGATCCAATTCACCCCTCCACTTT TRBV19 15 - TRBJ1-6 -
CASSRDISNEQFF TGTGCCAGCAGCCGAGATATTAGTAATGAGCAGTTCTTC TRBV5-5 13 - TRBJ2-1 -
CSASGGGQWDTQYF TGCAGTGCTAGTGGGGGGGGGCAGTGGGATACGCAGTATTTT TRBV20-1 14 - TRBJ2-3 once
CASSLGGTQYEQYF TGTGCCAGCAGCTTAGGGGGGACACAATACGAGCAGTACTTC TRBV13 14 - TRBJ2-7 -
CASSNQLAGTEQYF TGTGCCAGCAGCAACCAACTAGCGGGGACCGAGCAGTACTTC TRBV9 14 TRBD2 TRBJ2-7 few
CASRAFTGGFGANVLTF TGTGCCAGTAGAGCGTTCACAGGGGGTTTCGGGGCCAACGTCCTGACTTTC TRBV19 17 TRBD1 TRBJ2-6 -
CASRKAGGTINEQFF TGTGCCAGCAGGAAAGCCGGGGGAACGATCAATGAGCAGTTCTTC TRBV11-2 15 - TRBJ2-1 -
CASSFNPTASNEKLFF TGTGCCAGCAGTTTTAACCCGACAGCTAGTAATGAAAAACTGTTTTTT TRBV27 16 - TRBJ1-4 -
CASSLEEGNRGNTF TGTGCCAGCAGCTTAGAAGAGGGAAATCGGGGAAACACCTTC TRBV7-9 14 - TRBJ1-2 few
CASSPTSGSYEQYF TGTGCCAGCAGCCCAACTAGCGGCTCCTACGAGCAGTACTTC TRBV7-3 14 TRBD2 TRBJ2-7 -
CASSDGRDSPLHF TGTGCCAGCAGTGATGGCAGGGATTCACCCCTCCACTTT TRBV2 13 - TRBJ1-6 many
CASSSTGEANYGYTF TGTGCCAGCAGTTCCACAGGAGAGGCTAACTATGGCTACACCTTC TRBV28 15 - TRBJ1-2 few
CASSFFSGLHEQYF TGTGCCAGCAGCTTTTTTTCAGGGCTTCACGAGCAGTACTTC TRBV5-6 14 - TRBJ2-7 -
CASSSTDNYNEQFF TGTGCCAGTAGTTCAACAGACAACTACAATGAGCAGTTCTTC TRBV19 14 - TRBJ2-1 -
CASSMLTANTEAFF TGTGCCAGTAGTATGTTGACAGCGAACACTGAAGCTTTCTTT TRBV19 14 - TRBJ1-1 -
CASSFAPSGAGGPGEQFF TGCGCCAGCAGCTTCGCCCCCTCCGGAGCGGGAGGGCCAGGTGAGCAGTTCTTC TRBV5-1 18 TRBD2 TRBJ2-1 -
CASSFSSGSGGEQFF TGCGCCAGCAGCTTTTCTAGCGGGAGTGGAGGTGAGCAGTTCTTC TRBV5-1 15 TRBD2 TRBJ2-1 -
CASSQDGRESSYEQYF TGCGCCAGCAGCCAAGATGGCAGGGAAAGCTCCTACGAGCAGTACTTC TRBV4-3 16 - TRBJ2-7 few
CAWSVSQGGYEQYF TGTGCCTGGAGTGTAAGTCAAGGCGGCTACGAGCAGTACTTC TRBV30 14 - TRBJ2-7 -
CASSLSHGTGIGNTIYF TGTGCCAGCAGCTTATCCCACGGGACAGGAATCGGAAACACCATATATTTT TRBV7-2 17 TRBD1 TRBJ1-3 -
CASSLAVHTEAFF TGTGCCAGCAGTTTGGCGGTTCACACTGAAGCTTTCTTT TRBV28 13 - TRBJ1-1 -
CASSTGQGTEAFF TGCGCCAGCAGCACCGGACAGGGGACTGAAGCTTTCTTT TRBV4-1 13 TRBD1 TRBJ1-1 few
CASSMAGGYEQYF TGTGCCAGCAGTATGGCAGGGGGGTACGAGCAGTACTTC TRBV6-5 13 - TRBJ2-7 once
CASRGRTGGSQPQHF TGTGCCAGCAGGGGTAGGACAGGGGGAAGTCAGCCCCAGCATTTT TRBV2 15 TRBD1 TRBJ1-5 few
CATGQVSGNTIYF TGTGCCACAGGACAGGTCTCTGGAAACACCATATATTTT TRBV19 13 TRBD1 TRBJ1-3 -